This TCR beta chain stems from a study of blood T cell repertoires in COVID-19. The overall study: Spain, Italy and the United States supplied samples that represented acute and convalescent COVID-19. In each case, the material was cDNA or gDNA derived from T cells, B-cell-depleted T cells, or PBMCs.

Per the authors' pipeline: The assay estimated nucleated cells by amplifying reference gene primers. Some clones are missing from TCRdb's copy, which holds only in-frame ones; the method was immunoSEQ multiplex PCR. V, J and clone size reflect that table, while D and trimming were determined from the DNA. The table includes about 120,000 clones, more than 70% detected once. CDR1 is MNHEY and CDR2 is SVGEGT in the germline V gene. The CDR3 spans 13 residues. V lost 5 bases to trimming and J lost 2 bases, with 10 bases between them. V is TRBV6-2 or TRBV6-3 and J is TRBJ2-7, with a tentative D call TRBD1 (6 bases). What was sequenced was peripheral blood. The TCR comes from a man in his sixties with acute or convalescent COVID-19. CDR3 sequence (DNA): TGTGCCAGCAGTCGACAGGACCCCTACGAGCAGTACTTC. Translating gives CASSRQDPYEQYF.